This note documents a single TCR beta chain sequence. This CDR3 spans 19 amino acids. The junction had 16 bases not matched to a gene; V was cut back by 3 bases and J by 4 bases. Germline CDR1 reads SQVTM; CDR2 reads ANQGSEA. Original methodology: Reference gene primer amplification gave estimated nucleated cell counts. Produced via immunoSEQ multiplex PCR; TCRdb's table is partial and in-frame only. V and J calls and clone size come straight from that table; D and trimming were deduced from the DNA. The table has fewer than 150,000 clones, 80% to 90% seen once. The data were taken from a study of blood T cell repertoires in COVID-19. Study context: There were acute and convalescent COVID-19 samples, and they came from the United States, Italy and Spain. PBMCs, B-cell-depleted T cells, or T cells were the source of the cDNA or gDNA that made up the material.

This chain connects TRBV29-1 to TRBJ2-6, with 9 bases lining up with TRBD1. This receptor was identified in a woman aged 55-69 years with acute or convalescent COVID-19. Sequenced: peripheral blood. The CDR3 spells CSVEGPPGQGEEGANVLTF. In nucleotides, the CDR3 is TGCAGCGTTGAGGGACCACCGGGACAGGGTGAGGAAGGGGCCAACGTCCTGACTTTC.